This section outlines one TCR beta chain sequence together with its context. What it binds is unknown. V was trimmed by 2 bases and J by 5 bases, leaving 24 bases between them. The CDR3 has 18 amino acids. The germline V gene has CDR1 MGHRA and CDR2 YSYEKL. These data are taken from a study of T cell repertoires in cytomegalovirus infection. About the study: Public TCR beta signatures were indicative of both CMV infection and a matching HLA type. Points from the study as a whole: The ex vivo response was dominated by HLA-C-restricted CMV-specific TCR beta clonotypes. Carriers of CMV and the relevant HLA type were discriminated by public TCR beta frequency.

TCRdb analysed the reads with MiXCR anew, one entry per CDR3 protein. The sample carries fewer than 550,000 distinct CDR3 sequences, 26% recorded once. The source is a human donor in good health (CMV status not recorded). Some clones in this sample may be carry-over from other donors' samples. Sequences were obtained from PBMCs. The chain employs TRBV4-1 and TRBJ1-1, with D maybe TRBD1 (6 bases). The CDR3, as DNA: TGCGCCAGCAGCCAATTCATACAGGGTGAACAGACGGGAACTGAAGCTTTCTTT. It encodes CASSQFIQGEQTGTEAFF.